This T cell receptor beta chain comes out of a study of shared clonotypes between healthy human individuals. The wider study: Samples came from two female and a few male donors aged 18 to 49.

Samples underwent the assay at deep level. In the original workflow: ImmunoSEQ sequences covered only the junction and lacked quality scores; filtering therefore differed. Sequencing used immunoSEQ multiplex PCR; TCRdb keeps in-frame clones, though not all of them. V, J and clone size reflect that table, while D and trimming were determined from the DNA. The sample shows 450,000 to 550,000 clones, 79% of them seen only once. This clonotype was obtained from a woman aged 40 to 55 in good health. Some clones in this sample may be carry-over from other donors' samples. Sequenced: PBMCs.

CDR3 region: CASSITDAPGANVLTF. DNA of the CDR3: TGTGCCAGCAGCATTACCGACGCACCTGGGGCCAACGTCCTGACTTTC. The chain carries TRBV7-3 and TRBJ2-6; unclear D gene. The CDR3 totals 16 residues. The V end was cut by 5 bases, the J end by 2 bases, with 13 bases between. Germline lookup yields CDR1 SGHTA and CDR2 FQGTGA.